The T cell receptor (beta chain) under discussion was sequenced for a study of vaccination effects on CD4 cells after COVID-19. The CDR3 extends over 15 amino acids. Trimming cost V 4 bases and J 0 bases, with 11 bases left between them. Germline V gives CDR1 SGHRS, CDR2 YFSETQ. A word on this clone: Its antigen is not known.

Under the ViraFEST assay, PBMC were stimulated with viral peptide pools so that antigen-specific CD4+ T cells expanded. Sequencing was performed afterwards. Following a roughly 9-day culture, CD4+ T cells were purified. Of the BNT162b2 and mRNA-1273 vaccines, participants received two doses of one or the other. The data were produced by immunoSEQ multiplex PCR, yet TCRdb's version contains in-frame clones alone and is incomplete. The sample lists some 61,000 clones, 76% occurring once. The receptor was derived from a human donor who received a COVID-19 vaccine. Specimen: CD4+ T cells from PBMCs cultured with HCoV-OC43 spike peptides, collected after COVID-19 vaccination. As for subset: HCoV-OC43 spike overlapping peptide pool stimulation. The V gene is TRBV5-1, the J gene TRBJ2-1; D may be TRBD1 (5 bases). In nucleotides, the CDR3 is TGCGCCAGCAGCAGGGGTCCTAGCTCCTACAATGAGCAGTTCTTC. This translates into CASSRGPSSYNEQFF.